Sequencing of this T cell receptor beta chain was carried out in a study of T cell responses to AZD1222 COVID-19 vaccine. For this clone: Antigen specificity is unknown. The sample carries other DNA sequences with the same CDR3.

The assay was immunoSEQ multiplex PCR, and TCRdb's table has in-frame clones only and misses some. Altogether 150,000 to 160,000 clones are present, 75% to 95% being singletons, with the ten largest covering 1.5% to 2%. Notes on the study in general: Just 6 or 7 people given AZD1222 tested seropositive at baseline.

The sequence was collected from an adult in good health. The sequenced sample was peripheral blood, obtained on day 0 of AZD1222 vaccination.

The CDR3 coding sequence is TGTGCCAGCAGTTTATCGCAGAACTATGGCTACACCTTC. It specifies CASSLSQNYGYTF. V gene TRBV28 combines with J gene TRBJ1-2; unclear D gene. Germline CDR1 reads MDHEN; CDR2 reads SYDVKM. CDR3 length equals 13 residues. V gave up 1 base and J gave up 2 bases, with 5 bases separating them.